A selection of T cell receptor beta chains follows, all from one sample in a study of graft-versus-host responses after intestinal transplantation. Profiled with immunoSEQ multiplex PCR; TCRdb holds only in-frame clones, not every one. The table includes roughly 20,000 clones, about 48% detected once. The specimen was alloreactive CD8+ T cells from a mixed lymphocyte reaction culture, collected before transplantation. The source of these receptors is a human patient who was an organ donor for intestinal transplantation. The CDR3 runs from the conserved cysteine through the conserved F or W. A clone size is listed for some rows: how often the clone was seen (once, few, many), or a class if it is expanded.

medium-sized,TRBV4-1,TRBJ1-2,CASSQVGLVRQASSNGYTF
.,TRBV2,TRBJ2-7,CASSSGQGIYEQYF
few,TRBV13,TRBJ2-1,CASSLGTSSYNEQFF
few,TRBV4-3,TRBJ1-1,CASSQEWVGVTEAFF
once,TRBV27,TRBJ2-2,CASSYSLTGELFF
few,TRBV7-9,TRBJ2-1,CASARGGVGSYNEQFF
.,TRBV5-8,TRBJ2-3,CASSLEDRESTDTQYF
few,TRBV5-4,TRBJ2-3,CASSFWQGEDTQYF
few,TRBV13,TRBJ2-1,CASSFFGPRINEQFF
.,TRBV9,TRBJ2-1,CASSVEGAGYNEQFF
.,TRBV15,TRBJ2-1,CATRHRDRVNEQFF
.,TRBV4-1,TRBJ1-3,CASSQPQGAGNTIYF
.,TRBV2,TRBJ2-1,CASSEYVRPHNEQFF
.,TRBV11-3,TRBJ1-5,CASSLVGFWDIHQPQHF
.,TRBV27,TRBJ1-1,CASRPLETTEAFF
.,TRBV28,TRBJ2-3,CASSPFGRAPDTQYF
few,TRBV27,TRBJ2-7,CASSLTVSYEQYF
few,TRBV4-3,TRBJ2-7,CASSQDRGYEQYF
.,TRBV6-5,TRBJ1-2,CASSEGSGWGYTF
few,TRBV4-3,TRBJ2-1,CASSQDFRNNEQFF
few,TRBV7-9,TRBJ2-1,CASSLDSPGSACNEQFF
.,TRBV4-1,TRBJ2-7,CASSRVAASSYEQYF
once,TRBV4-1,TRBJ2-7,CASSQVGLASGEQYF
.,TRBV13,TRBJ2-7,CASSLARGNEQYF
.,TRBV15,TRBJ2-3,CATSIGVRPPLADTQYF
few,TRBV18,TRBJ2-1,CASSPRTGSSEQFF
few,TRBV7-3,TRBJ1-5,CASSVDDRGNQPQHF
few,TRBV5-6,TRBJ2-7,CASSYGQGTYEQYF
few,TRBV27,TRBJ2-7,CASSLLGLGQGMYEQYF
few,TRBV5-5,TRBJ2-7,CASSTGLGDEQYF
.,TRBV18,TRBJ2-7,CASSPRVGPAYEQYF
.,TRBV6-6,TRBJ1-2,CASSHPYRANYGYTF
few,TRBV29-1,TRBJ2-5,CSVVSPSGRETQYF